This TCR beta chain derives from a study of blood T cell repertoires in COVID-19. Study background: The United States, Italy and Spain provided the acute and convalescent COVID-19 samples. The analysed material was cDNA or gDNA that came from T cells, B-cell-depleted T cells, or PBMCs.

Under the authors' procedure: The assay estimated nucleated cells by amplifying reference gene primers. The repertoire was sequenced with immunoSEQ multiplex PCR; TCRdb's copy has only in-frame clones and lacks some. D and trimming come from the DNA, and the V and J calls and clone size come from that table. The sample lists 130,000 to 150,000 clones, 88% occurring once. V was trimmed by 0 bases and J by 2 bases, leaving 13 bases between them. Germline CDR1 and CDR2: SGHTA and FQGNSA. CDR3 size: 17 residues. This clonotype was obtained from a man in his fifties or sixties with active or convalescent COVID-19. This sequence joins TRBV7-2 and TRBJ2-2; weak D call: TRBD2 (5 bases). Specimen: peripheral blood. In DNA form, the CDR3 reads TGTGCCAGCAGCTTAGCGTTTGGAGCGGCTAACACCGGGGAGCTGTTTTTT. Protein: CASSLAFGAANTGELFF.